These 9 T cell receptor beta chains were sequenced from one sample in a study of naive and memory T cell subsets. The beta constant-region primer was an equimolar mix of two oligonucleotides covering TRBC1 and TRBC2. The ligated cDNA underwent four PCR rounds using SP2 and nested alpha and beta constant-region primers. From the UMI-ligation and nested PCR reads, TCRdb called clonotypes with MiXCR, one entry per CDR3 protein. Among 95,000 to 150,000 distinct CDR3 sequences listed, about 36% were seen once. The sequenced sample consisted of central memory CD4+ T cells from blood. Receptors originate from a human donor in good health.

J is TRBJ2-2 and V is TRBV3-1; D perhaps matches TRBD1 (5 bases). V lost 1 base to trimming and J lost 0 bases, with 9 bases between them. CDR1 and CDR2 (germline): LGHDT, YNNKEL (reference sequence). CDR3 length equals 16 residues. This chain's CDR3 is CASSQGIGANTGELFF. In DNA, the CDR3 is TGTGCCAGCAGCCAAGGAATAGGGGCGAACACCGGGGAGCTGTTTTTT. The full variable domain, rest sourced from reference TRBV3-1 and TRBJ2-2, is DTAVSQTPKYLVTQMGNDKSIKCEQNLGHDTMYWYKQDSKKFLKIMFSYNNKELIINETVPNRFSPKSPDKAHLNLHINSLELGDSAVYFCASSQGIGANTGELFFGEGSRLTVL.

This clonotype has more than one count but fewer than ten. This rearrangement joins TRBV10-3 to TRBJ1-1; 9 bases agree with TRBD1. This CDR3 has 14 residues. The ends lost 10 bases at V and 3 bases at J; junction bases unmatched: 9. Germline V lookup: CDR1 ENHRY, CDR2 SYGVKD. CDR3 DNA sequence: TGTGCCACAAAGACAGGGGGGCGCGACACTGAAGCTTTCTTT. Residues: CATKTGGRDTEAFF.

This chain links TRBV2 with TRBJ2-1; maybe TRBD2 (5 bases). Germline lookup yields CDR1 SNHLY and CDR2 FYNNEI. The V gene lost 1 base and the J gene lost 15 bases, with 22 bases spanning the gap. This CDR3 spans 15 amino acids. The CDR3 nucleotides are TGTGCCAGCAGTGAAGAGGTAATTGTGCGGGTCCCCCCGTTCTTC. Translation gives CASSEEVIVRVPPFF.

The CDR3, as DNA: TGTGCCAGCAGTTATACGACAGGGATCTATGGCTACACCTTC. Translation gives CASSYTTGIYGYTF. V gene TRBV28 combines with J gene TRBJ1-2, with 7 bases that match TRBD1. V dropped 4 bases and J dropped 4; count of bases not matched to a gene: 6. The length of the CDR3 is 14 residues. The V gene's germline CDR1 is MDHEN and CDR2 SYDVKM.

The genes are TRBV20-1 and TRBJ1-6; 7 positions agree with TRBD1. V trimming: 1 base; J trimming: 9 bases; junction bases outside the gene matches: 6. CDR3 length: 14 residues. CDR1 and CDR2 from the germline V gene are DFQATT and SNEGSKA (reference sequence). CDR3 in amino acids: CSARVGQGVSPLHF. The CDR3 DNA follows: TGCAGTGCTAGAGTTGGGCAGGGGGTTTCACCCCTCCACTTT.

The rearrangement uses TRBV2 and TRBJ1-5; tentative D call: TRBD1 (5 bases). The germline V and J ends were trimmed by 6 bases and 0 bases, with 12 bases remaining between them. This CDR3 contains 15 residues. The germline V gene has CDR1 SNHLY and CDR2 FYNNEI. The CDR3 here is CASREHGASNQPQHF. The CDR3 nucleotides read TGTGCCAGCAGAGAGCACGGGGCTAGCAATCAGCCCCAGCATTTT.

The CDR3 sequence is CSVGLRGASYTF. DNA for the CDR3: TGCAGCGTTGGCCTCCGTGGGGCGAGCTACACCTTC. The chain links TRBV29-1 to TRBJ1-2; D is perhaps TRBD1 (5 bases). V was pared by 4 bases and J by 9 bases, with 15 bases between. Per the germline V gene, CDR1 is SQVTM and CDR2 is ANQGSEA. The CDR3 runs 12 residues.

This chain connects TRBV12-3 or TRBV12-4 to TRBJ1-3; D possibly corresponds to TRBD1 (5 bases). CDR3 size: 15 residues. V was cut by 5 bases and J by 4 bases, with 15 bases left in between. In DNA form, the CDR3 reads TGTGCCAGCAGTCGCAGGGTGGACGCGGGAAACACCATATATTTT. It translates to CASSRRVDAGNTIYF.

This clonotype is medium-sized by share. The chain is built from TRBV28 and TRBJ2-3; D is uncertain. The germline CDR1 and CDR2 sequences are MDHEN and SYDVKM. V was pared by 6 bases and J by 0 bases, with 10 bases between. CDR3 size: 14 residues. CDR3 residues: CASSPGFSTDTQYF. CDR3 coding DNA: TGTGCCAGCAGCCCCGGGTTCAGCACAGATACGCAGTATTTT.